This T cell receptor (beta chain) comes out of a study of blood T cells in healthy people across ages. Study-level findings and limits: From one million sequenced T cells, diversity estimates were lower bounds. Long-lived donors had more naive CD4+ cells and higher diversity than aged donors.

A sample-barcoded 5' primer and a J-beta primer mix were used in a second PCR of roughly 7 to 12 cycles. MiXCR, run by TCRdb on the 5' RACE reads, gives a single entry per CDR3 protein. The data show over 600,000 distinct CDR3 sequences, with about 45% seen just once and about a sixth held by the top ten. Notes on this clonotype: Its antigen remains unidentified.

The sample providers were healthy Caucasian people from Russia, aged about 6 to 90. Each donor had about 9.6 milliliters of peripheral blood drawn. V was cut by 7 bases and J by 4 bases, with 11 bases left in between. From germline, CDR1 is MNHNS and CDR2 SASEGT. The CDR3 has 13 residues. Source material: blood. The V and J genes are TRBV6-1 and TRBJ1-5, with a tentative D call TRBD1 (5 bases). The receptor was derived from a man of 80 years or more in good health. The CDR3 is CASTVTENQPQHF. The CDR3 DNA sequence: TGTGCCAGCACTGTGACAGAGAATCAGCCCCAGCATTTT.